The 11 T cell receptor beta chains below all came from one sample that was sequenced in a study of glioma-infiltrating T cells after dendritic cell vaccination. TCRdb's copy holds only in-frame clones and misses some; the assay was immunoSEQ multiplex PCR. This sample yields about 82,000 clones, of which approximately 90% are seen a single time; roughly 3.2% belongs to the top ten. Sequenced material: blood, taken before dendritic cell vaccination. Source of these receptors: a human donor with glioblastoma.

The genes are TRBV18 and TRBJ1-5; D gene ambiguous. In germline, CDR1 is KGHSH, CDR2 LQKENI. The ends were cut back, 5 bases at V and 3 bases at J, with 8 bases in the middle. This CDR3 contains 13 residues. This chain's CDR3 is CASSGLDNQPQHF. CDR3 sequence (DNA): TGTGCCAGCTCAGGGCTGGACAATCAGCCCCAGCATTTT.

This clone was seen only a few times. The rearrangement links TRBV29-1 to TRBJ1-2, with D possibly matching TRBD1 (6 bases). CDR3 length equals 13 residues. Looked up from germline, CDR1 is SQVTM and CDR2 is ANQGSEA. The ends were cut back, 6 bases at V and 6 bases at J, with 17 bases in the middle. The CDR3 sequence: CSVPSGGRDGYTF. The CDR3 DNA reads as TGCAGCGTCCCCTCGGGGGGGCGGGATGGCTACACCTTC.

The chain combines TRBV28 with TRBJ1-1; weak D call: TRBD1 (5 bases). The CDR3 sequence is 13 residues long. The germline V gene encodes CDR1 MDHEN and CDR2 SYDVKM. Trimming removed 2 bases at V and 1 base at J, with 5 bases between. The CDR3 DNA reads TGTGCCAGCAGTTTAAGGGGGAACACTGAAGCTTTCTTT. Protein sequence: CASSLRGNTEAFF.

This chain joins TRBV5-1 and TRBJ2-2; tentative D call: TRBD2 (5 bases). Trimming took 4 bases from V and 6 from J, leaving 13 bases between them. The germline gives CDR1 SGHRS, CDR2 YFSETQ. The CDR3 has 14 amino acids. The CDR3 loop is CASSDQLGPGELFF. CDR3 in DNA: TGCGCCAGCAGCGATCAACTAGGCCCCGGGGAGCTGTTTTTT.

This chain links TRBV6-1 with TRBJ1-2; the match to TRBD1 covers 8 bases. V was clipped by 6 bases and J by 4 bases; unmatched bases: 7. Germline CDR1 MNHNS, CDR2 SASEGT. The CDR3 runs to 14 residues. This chain's CDR3 is CASSESGQGYGYTF. DNA for the CDR3: TGTGCCAGCAGCGAGTCTGGACAGGGCTATGGCTACACCTTC.

This chain joins TRBV4-1 and TRBJ1-2; 9 positions match TRBD1. From germline, CDR1 is MGHRA and CDR2 YSYEKL. The CDR3 covers 15 residues. Losses at the gene ends were 1 base for V and 8 bases for J; bases not matched to a gene: 8. The CDR3, as DNA: TGCGCCAGCAGCCAAGGGTCCCGGGACAGGGACGGCTACACCTTC. Translation: CASSQGSRDRDGYTF.

This clone was picked up a small number of times. The rearrangement uses TRBV9 and TRBJ2-1; D possibly corresponds to TRBD1 (7 bases). The length of the CDR3 is 14 residues. Germline V gene sequence: CDR1 SGDLS, CDR2 YYNGEE. Trimming removed 0 bases from V and 7 bases from J, with 11 bases in between. CDR3 bases: TGTGCCAGCAGCGTAGACTCAGGGGGGAATGAGCAGTTCTTC. Translation gives CASSVDSGGNEQFF.

This chain uses TRBV12-5 with TRBJ2-5; a possible D gene is TRBD1 (5 bases). CDR1 and CDR2 from the germline V gene are LGHNT and FRNRAP. The CDR3 spans 13 residues. V lost 6 bases and J lost 0, with 8 bases in between. CDR3 sequence reads: CASGQDNQETQYF. The DNA of the CDR3 is TGTGCTAGTGGACAGGATAACCAAGAGACCCAGTACTTC.

The table lists this clone with a few counts. The J gene is TRBJ1-2, the V gene TRBV6-1, with 9 bases matching TRBD1. V lost 6 bases to trimming and J lost 6 bases; unmatched junction nucleotides: 5. CDR1 and CDR2 (germline): MNHNS, SASEGT. This CDR3 has 13 residues. For the CDR3, the DNA is TGTGCCAGCAGATCGGGACAGGGACATGGCTACACCTTC. Translated: CASRSGQGHGYTF.

The rearrangement links TRBV19 to TRBJ2-7; a weak D match, TRBD2 (6 bases). Trimming shortened V by 2 bases and J by 0 bases, and 17 bases separated the two germline ends. CDR1 LNHDA and CDR2 SQIVND come from the germline V gene (reference sequence). This CDR3 comprises 17 residues. The CDR3 DNA reads TGTGCCAGTAGTATATCGGGCGGGGAAGCGGGCTCCTACGAGCAGTACTTC. It yields the protein CASSISGGEAGSYEQYF.

The CDR3 reads CASSPGTRAEAFF. CDR3 coding DNA: TGTGCCAGCAGCCCGGGGACACGGGCTGAAGCTTTCTTT. V gene TRBV7-9 combines with J gene TRBJ1-1, with TRBD1 as a possible D gene (6 bases). The germline V gene encodes CDR1 SEHNR and CDR2 FQNEAQ (reference sequence). Trimming removed 5 bases at V and 6 bases at J, with 13 bases between. The CDR3 consists of 13 residues. Combining the CDR3 with reference TRBV7-9 and TRBJ1-1 gives the whole variable domain DTGVSQNPRHKITKRGQNVTFRCDPISEHNRLYWYRQTLGQGPEFLTYFQNEAQLEKSRLLSDRFSAERPKGSFSTLEIQRTEQGDSAMYLCASSPGTRAEAFFGQGTRLTVV.